This TCR beta chain was recovered during a study of identical twins. Whole-study findings and limits: Models underpredicted monozygotic twin sharing of out-of-frame TCR alpha.

TCRdb re-analysed the 5' RACE reads in MiXCR, keeping a single row per CDR3 protein. The sample carries 500,000 to 550,000 distinct CDR3 sequences, roughly 21% recorded once. In the case of this clonotype: No antigen is known for it.

Germline assignment: CDR1 ENHRY and CDR2 SYGVKD. Between the trimmed V and J ends, which lost 4 bases and 4 bases, there was a span of 10 bases. The CDR3 runs 13 residues. This sample was also put to use in a study of T cells expressing NK-cell markers. That source reports: Six or seven donors had dominant NKG2C+ clonotypes that comprised about 1.0-8% of their CD8+ T cells.

The specimen was CD4+ T cells sorted from blood. V and J are TRBV10-3 and TRBJ2-5; D unclear. This TCR derives from a woman between 18 and 29 years old in good health. CDR3 protein: CAISVSAGETQYF. DNA of the CDR3: TGTGCCATCAGTGTCTCGGCCGGAGAGACCCAGTACTTC.